A single sample is the source of the 11 T cell receptor beta chains below, sequenced in a study of T cells in Graves' hyperthyroidism and ophthalmopathy. RNA transcripts provided the source from which TCR beta CDR3 regions were amplified. When the TCR CDR3 underwent first-round RT-PCR, the HTBI primer set was used. Each CDR3 protein is one row after TCRdb ran MiXCR on the multiplex PCR reads. This sample carries around 600,000 distinct CDR3 sequences, 45% of them seen once, and the ten largest clones take about 7.2%. The sequencing input was peripheral blood or thyroid tissue (not recorded which). Receptor source: an adult man with Graves' disease, either hyperthyroidism or ophthalmopathy (not recorded which).

To note about this clonotype: One end of the junction fails to match germline, which may point to a read error. The rearrangement joins TRBV7-3 to TRBJ2-7; D remains unclear. The germline CDR1 and CDR2 sequences are SGHTA and FQGTGA. The CDR3 covers 14 residues. CDR3 residues: CACSYGPGSYEQYF. CDR3 sequence (DNA): TGTGCCTGCAGCTACGGGCCGGGTTCTTACGAGCAGTACTTC.

The rearrangement joins TRBV11-2 to TRBJ2-7, with TRBD2 as a possible D gene (5 bases). Germline V lookup: CDR1 SGHAT, CDR2 FQNNGV. CDR3 size: 15 residues. The V and J ends lost 5 bases and 7 bases respectively, with 21 bases between them. CDR3 sequence reads: CASSRTPEEGNEQYF. In nucleotides, the CDR3 is TGTGCCAGCAGCCGTACTCCGGAAGAGGGTAATGAGCAGTACTTC. The full variable domain, in which reference TRBV11-2 and TRBJ2-7 provide the parts outside the CDR3, is EAGVAQSPRYKIIEKRQSVAFWCNPISGHATLYWYQQILGQGPKLLIQFQNNGVVDDSQLPKDRFSAERLKGVDSTLKIQPAKLEDSAVYLCASSRTPEEGNEQYFGPGTRLTVT.

This clonotype has just a few counts. The junction differs from germline at one of its ends, possibly a read error. The V gene is TRBV10-3, the J gene TRBJ1-6; TRBD1 matches 7 bases. This CDR3 is 14 amino acids long. Germline CDR1 is ENHRY and CDR2 is SYGVKD. CDR3 in amino acids: CASSPTGYNSPLHF. CDR3 nucleotides: TGTGCCAGCAGTCCGACAGGGTACAATTCACCCCTCCACTTT.

The chain links TRBV24-1 to TRBJ2-7; 9 bases align to TRBD2. J was trimmed by 4 bases and V by 7 bases; bases with no gene match: 10. Germline V gene data show CDR1 as KGHDR and CDR2 as SFDVKD. The CDR3 is 15 amino acids. CDR3 coding DNA: TGTGCCACCAGCAATCCGGGACTAGCAGTTTACGAGCAGTACTTC. It is translated as CATSNPGLAVYEQYF.

The chain couples TRBV2 to TRBJ2-7, with unresolved D. This CDR3 has 14 residues. Germline lookup yields CDR1 SNHLY and CDR2 FYNNEI. Trimming left V 2 bases short and J 4 bases short, with 12 bases between. The CDR3 protein is CASSEPTEQYEQYF. CDR3 sequence (DNA): TGTGCCAGCAGTGAACCAACCGAACAATACGAGCAGTACTTC.

This clonotype was counted between two and nine times. V gene TRBV7-9 combines with J gene TRBJ1-5, with D perhaps TRBD1 (6 bases). Germline lookup yields CDR1 SEHNR and CDR2 FQNEAQ (reference sequence). The CDR3 is 15 amino acids. Trimming cost V 4 bases and J 6 bases, with 16 bases left between them. CDR3 DNA: TGTGCCAGCAGCTCCCCCGGGGGCGCGGGTCAGCCCCAGCATTTT. It specifies CASSSPGGAGQPQHF.

There are a few counts of this clonotype. A read error may be the cause here, since a much bigger clone is one base away. The rearrangement joins TRBV25-1 to TRBJ2-6, with no clear D. CDR3 length equals 15 residues. The V gene lost 3 bases and the J gene lost 4 bases, with 10 bases spanning the gap. In germline, CDR1 is MGHDK, CDR2 SYGVNS. The CDR3 loop reads CASSENNPGANVLTF. CDR3 DNA sequence: TGTGCCAGCAGTGAGAACAACCCCGGGGCCAACGTCCTGACTTTC.

The chain is built from TRBV15 and TRBJ1-6; no reliable D call. This CDR3 has 14 residues. V gave up 3 bases and J gave up 9 bases, with 12 bases separating them. Germline assignment: CDR1 LNHNV and CDR2 YYDKDF (reference sequence). The CDR3 spells CATSSDSLSSPLHF. In nucleotides, the CDR3 is TGTGCCACCAGCAGTGACTCCCTTAGTTCACCCCTCCACTTT. Combining the CDR3 with reference TRBV15 and TRBJ1-6 gives the whole variable domain DAMVIQNPRYQVTQFGKPVTLSCSQTLNHNVMYWYQQKSSQAPKLLFHYYDKDFNNEADTPDNFQSRRPNTSFCFLDIRSPGLGDTAMYLCATSSDSLSSPLHFGNGTRLTVT.

Many counts were recorded for this clonotype. The gene calls are TRBV2 and TRBJ1-5; 7 positions agree with TRBD1. Germline CDR1 and CDR2: SNHLY and FYNNEI. The CDR3 has 14 amino acids. Germline trimming cut 11 bases from V and 4 bases from J; bases unmatched to any gene: 11. The CDR3 sequence: CAGSGQPTNQPQHF. The CDR3, as DNA: TGTGCCGGGTCGGGACAGCCCACAAATCAGCCCCAGCATTTT.

This chain joins TRBV5-5 and TRBJ1-5, with 12 bases identical to TRBD1. V shed 4 bases and J 6 bases; nucleotides not matched to a gene: 2. Germline V CDR1 and CDR2: SGHKS, YYEKEE (reference sequence). This CDR3 region has 14 residues. The CDR3 nucleotides are TGTGCCAGCAGCCGGGACAGGGGGCTTCAGCCCCAGCATTTT. It is translated as CASSRDRGLQPQHF.

The chain uses TRBV10-3 and TRBJ1-1; 7 nucleotides align to TRBD1. Germline-derived CDR1 and CDR2 are ENHRY and SYGVKD. This CDR3 has 14 amino acids. The V and J ends lost 5 bases and 5 bases, in that order; junction bases with no gene match: 8. Here the CDR3 reads CAISSLTGATEAFF. The CDR3 nucleotides read TGTGCCATCAGTTCTCTAACAGGGGCGACTGAAGCTTTCTTT.